Listed below are T cell receptor beta chains from one sample, sequenced in a study of blood T cell repertoires in COVID-19. Using immunoSEQ multiplex PCR, the repertoire was profiled, and TCRdb retains in-frame clones only, with some absent. Of about 480,000 clones listed, about 89% are singletons. Sequences were obtained from peripheral blood. All receptors come from a woman aged 30 to 39 with acute or convalescent COVID-19. Each CDR3 is given with its conserved first and last residue. Each record gives: clone size, D gene, J gene, V gene, CDR3 protein, CDR3 DNA. D genes are given only for firm matches. Part of the rows lack a size; the others show once, few, many or a class for expanded clones.

- - TRBJ1-1 TRBV24-1 CATSDFGGTEAFF TGTGCCACCAGTGATTTTGGGGGGACTGAAGCTTTCTTT
- - TRBJ1-1 TRBV11-2 CASSLAGTATEAFF TGTGCCAGCAGCTTAGCAGGGACTGCCACTGAAGCTTTCTTT
- TRBD1 TRBJ2-5 TRBV7-9 CASSPGTGGLQETQYF TGTGCCAGCAGCCCAGGGACAGGGGGTCTCCAAGAGACCCAGTACTTC
- TRBD1 TRBJ1-1 TRBV9 CASSSGQGRTEAFF TGTGCCAGCAGCTCGGGACAGGGGCGGACTGAAGCTTTCTTT
- - TRBJ2-2 TRBV6-5 CASQLPSNTGELFF TGTGCCTCCCAACTTCCCTCGAACACCGGGGAGCTGTTTTTT
- TRBD1 TRBJ2-4 TRBV10-2 CASNIDREQDIQYF TGCGCCAGCAATATTGACAGGGAACAGGACATTCAGTACTTC
- - TRBJ1-5 TRBV27 CASSPIFVMEKNQPQHF TGTGCCAGCAGTCCAATTTTTGTAATGGAGAAGAATCAGCCCCAGCATTTT
few - TRBJ1-1 TRBV7-9 CASRSEGVNTEAFF TGTGCCAGCAGGTCAGAGGGGGTGAACACTGAAGCTTTCTTT
- TRBD2 TRBJ2-3 TRBV7-3 CASSLRISGGVGDTQYF TGTGCCAGCAGCTTACGTATTAGCGGGGGGGTAGGAGATACGCAGTATTTT
- TRBD1 TRBJ2-3 TRBV28 CASSIRTTGRTDTQYF TGTGCCAGCAGTATCCGGACGACAGGGCGCACAGATACGCAGTATTTT
- TRBD2 TRBJ2-5 TRBV30 CAWSVLAGEETQYF TGTGCCTGGAGTGTACTAGCGGGGGAAGAGACCCAGTACTTC
- TRBD1 TRBJ1-2 TRBV29-1 CSVVGDSVYGYTF TGCAGCGTTGTTGGGGACAGCGTATATGGCTACACCTTC
- TRBD1 TRBJ2-5 TRBV5-1 CASSPPTGSSHQETQYF TGCGCCAGCAGCCCCCCGACAGGGAGTTCCCACCAAGAGACCCAGTACTTC
once TRBD1 TRBJ1-4 TRBV5-1 CASSLAGTEYYNEKLFF TGCGCCAGCAGCTTGGCCGGGACAGAATACTATAATGAAAAACTGTTTTTT
few TRBD1 TRBJ1-1 TRBV29-1 CSVEQGVAEAFF TGCAGCGTTGAACAGGGGGTCGCTGAAGCTTTCTTT
- TRBD2 TRBJ2-1 TRBV18 CASSPPRSGGLSSYNEQFF TGTGCCAGCTCACCACCCCGAAGCGGGGGCCTAAGCTCCTACAATGAGCAGTTCTTC
- - TRBJ2-1 TRBV2 CASRILADEQFF TGTGCCAGCAGGATACTAGCCGATGAGCAGTTCTTC
- TRBD1 TRBJ1-1 TRBV29-1 CSSRGGQLEAFF TGCAGCTCCCGAGGGGGACAGCTTGAAGCTTTCTTT
- TRBD2 TRBJ2-5 TRBV3-1/TRBV3-2 CASSGYPGLAETQYF TGTGCCAGCAGCGGTTATCCGGGACTAGCGGAGACCCAGTACTTC
- - TRBJ1-6 TRBV5-6 CASSWTVNSPLHF TGTGCCAGCAGCTGGACAGTTAATTCACCCCTCCACTTT
- TRBD2 TRBJ2-5 TRBV3-1/TRBV3-2 CASSPVGGGEAETQYF TGTGCCAGCAGCCCAGTGGGCGGGGGGGAGGCTGAGACCCAGTACTTC
- - TRBJ2-1 TRBV29-1 CSVEDNEEATYNEQFF TGCAGCGTTGAAGATAACGAGGAGGCTACTTACAATGAGCAGTTCTTC
once - TRBJ1-6 TRBV30 CAWSGRDSPLHF TGTGCCTGGAGTGGCAGGGATTCACCCCTCCACTTT
- TRBD1 TRBJ2-7 TRBV11-2 CASGDSTYEQYF TGTGCCAGCGGGGACAGTACCTACGAGCAGTACTTC
- TRBD1 TRBJ2-3 TRBV11-2 CASSFLGDRPLDTQYF TGTGCCAGCAGCTTTCTTGGGGACAGGCCGTTGGATACGCAGTATTTT
once TRBD2 TRBJ2-1 TRBV20-1 CSASRTSGGYNEQFF TGCAGTGCTAGTAGGACTAGCGGGGGATACAATGAGCAGTTCTTC
- - TRBJ1-1 TRBV10-3 CAISLGQMNTEAFF TGTGCCATCAGCCTAGGACAGATGAACACTGAAGCTTTCTTT
- - TRBJ2-5 TRBV7-8 CASSWALPTETQYF TGTGCCAGCAGCTGGGCCCTACCAACGGAGACCCAGTACTTC
- TRBD1 TRBJ1-5 TRBV3-1/TRBV3-2 CASSHGGQGANGKPQHF TGTGCCAGCAGCCACGGTGGACAGGGCGCGAATGGGAAGCCCCAGCATTTT
- - TRBJ2-3 TRBV5-6 CASSWLGAQSTDTQYF TGTGCCAGCAGCTGGCTGGGAGCGCAGAGCACAGATACGCAGTATTTT
- TRBD1 TRBJ1-1 TRBV28 CASSGQGRNTEAFF TGTGCCAGCAGCGGACAGGGGAGGAACACTGAAGCTTTCTTT
- - TRBJ1-6 TRBV2 CASSEAVRALHF TGTGCCAGCAGTGAAGCTGTGAGAGCCCTCCACTTT
- - TRBJ2-3 TRBV27 CASRDGVGADTQYF TGTGCCAGCAGGGACGGGGTTGGAGCAGATACGCAGTATTTT
- - TRBJ2-7 TRBV30 CACLLGPGPYEQYF TGTGCCTGCCTTCTGGGGCCAGGGCCCTACGAGCAGTACTTC
- TRBD2 TRBJ2-5 TRBV5-1 CASSLGLAGALQETQYF TGCGCCAGCAGCTTGGGGCTAGCGGGGGCTCTCCAAGAGACCCAGTACTTC
- - TRBJ1-2 TRBV5-1 CASSLGPGDGYTF TGCGCCAGCAGCTTGGGGCCAGGGGATGGCTACACCTTC
- - TRBJ1-4 TRBV2 CASSRQASLEKLFF TGTGCCAGCAGTAGACAGGCTAGTCTTGAAAAACTGTTTTTT
- TRBD2 TRBJ2-1 TRBV19 CASSTSGGAGEQFF TGTGCCAGTAGTACTAGCGGGGGGGCCGGGGAGCAGTTCTTC
once TRBD2 TRBJ2-2 TRBV24-1 CATRSSGGFTGELFF TGTGCCACCAGAAGTTCGGGGGGTTTTACCGGGGAGCTGTTTTTT
- - TRBJ2-7 TRBV9 CASSVGPDGRGTSYEQYF TGTGCCAGCAGCGTAGGGCCGGATGGGCGGGGAACATCCTACGAGCAGTACTTC
- TRBD1 TRBJ1-2 TRBV24-1 CATSDLQTDREPYGYTF TGTGCCACCAGTGATTTGCAAACAGACAGGGAGCCCTATGGCTACACCTTC
- - TRBJ1-1 TRBV28 CASTELPQGVNTEAFF TGTGCCAGCACCGAACTCCCACAGGGAGTAAACACTGAAGCTTTCTTT
- TRBD2 TRBJ2-7 TRBV2 CASRERGAGYEQYF TGTGCCAGCAGGGAGCGGGGGGCGGGCTACGAGCAGTACTTC
few - TRBJ1-1 TRBV21-1 CASSKVGGAFEAFF TGTGCCAGCAGCAAAGTTGGAGGGGCCTTTGAAGCTTTCTTT
- TRBD1 TRBJ2-7 TRBV28 CASSRTGSSYEQYF TGTGCCAGCAGCAGGACAGGGAGCTCCTACGAGCAGTACTTC
- - TRBJ1-2 TRBV6-5 CASSPRGYGYTF TGTGCCAGCAGCCCCAGGGGCTATGGCTACACCTTC
- - TRBJ1-6 TRBV5-6 CASSSGRPYNSPLHF TGTGCCAGCAGCTCGGGGAGACCCTATAATTCACCCCTCCACTTT
- TRBD2 TRBJ2-7 TRBV5-1 CASTQSGTSGGSGWEQYF TGCGCCAGCACCCAGTCCGGGACTAGCGGGGGTTCCGGTTGGGAGCAGTACTTC
- TRBD1 TRBJ1-1 TRBV6-5 CASSYTTGGTEAFF TGTGCCAGCAGTTACACGACAGGGGGCACTGAAGCTTTCTTT
- TRBD2 TRBJ2-1 TRBV4-2 CASSQALSGGAYNEQFF TGTGCCAGCAGCCAAGCCCTGAGCGGGGGGGCCTACAATGAGCAGTTCTTC